This TCR beta chain derives from a study of radiotherapy plus CTLA-4 blockade in lung cancer. Between the trimmed V and J ends, which lost 4 bases and 3 bases, there was a span of 12 bases. The CDR3 consists of 14 residues. CDR1 and CDR2 from the germline V gene are SGHRS and YFSETQ. Profiling relied on immunoSEQ multiplex PCR, and the TCRdb table lists in-frame clones only, not all of them. Here the sample spans tens of thousands of clones, approximately 84% being singletons. Study conclusions and caveats: Expansion in blood of tumor-derived TCR clones was seen after radiotherapy plus ipilimumab.

This clone was found once. Its antigen is unidentified. This material consisted of peripheral blood, taken from a patient treated with radiotherapy plus ipilimumab. This sequence originates from a human donor with non-small cell lung cancer whose response to radiotherapy plus ipilimumab could not be evaluated. The chain carries TRBV5-1 and TRBJ2-3; D is uncertain. CDR3 coding DNA: TGCGCCAGCAGCCCCGTAGCTGGGACAGATACGCAGTATTTT. This encodes CASSPVAGTDTQYF.